The 11 T cell receptor beta chains below all came from one sample that was sequenced in a study of blood T cell repertoires in COVID-19. Assay used: immunoSEQ multiplex PCR; TCRdb lists only in-frame clones, some missing. The table records about 180,000 clones, 80% to 90% of them present only once. The specimen sequenced was peripheral blood. Receptor source: a man between 18 and 29 years old who had recovered from COVID-19.

V gene TRBV27 combines with J gene TRBJ2-1; 9 bases align to TRBD1. J lost 5 bases, V lost 5 bases, and 4 bases had no gene match. Per germline, CDR1 MNHEY and CDR2 SMNVEV (reference sequence). The CDR3 is made up of 14 amino acids. DNA for the CDR3: TGTGCCAGCAGTCGGGACAGGGCAAACAATGAGCAGTTCTTC. Amino acids: CASSRDRANNEQFF.

The chain combines TRBV9 with TRBJ2-3; 8 positions agree with TRBD2. The germline gives CDR1 SGDLS, CDR2 YYNGEE. V lost 4 bases to trimming and J lost 0 bases; unmatched junction nucleotides: 4. The CDR3 runs 15 residues. CDR3 in DNA: TGTGCCAGCAGCATACTAGCGGACAGCACAGATACGCAGTATTTT. It encodes CASSILADSTDTQYF. Looking up the rest from reference TRBV9 and TRBJ2-3 gives the full variable domain: DSGVTQTPKHLITATGQRVTLRCSPRSGDLSVYWYQQSLDQGLQFLIQYYNGEERAKGNILERFSAQQFPDLHSELNLSSLELGDSALYFCASSILADSTDTQYFGPGTRLTVL.

V is TRBV4-1 and J is TRBJ1-1; D uncertain. This CDR3 spans 13 amino acids. Germline-derived CDR1 and CDR2 are MGHRA and YSYEKL. Between the trimmed V and J ends, which lost 4 bases and 11 bases, there was a span of 17 bases. The CDR3 sequence: CASSLDVISGAFF. CDR3 in DNA: TGCGCCAGCAGCCTGGATGTGATCTCCGGGGCTTTCTTT.

This clone occurred once. This chain uses TRBV19 with TRBJ2-7, with D tentatively TRBD1 (6 bases). In germline, CDR1 is LNHDA, CDR2 SQIVND (reference sequence). V gave up 0 bases and J gave up 4 bases, with 22 bases separating them. The CDR3 loop spans 18 amino acids. CDR3 loop: CASSIDSRGKGYGYEQYF. DNA of the CDR3: TGTGCCAGTAGTATAGATAGCAGGGGAAAGGGCTACGGATACGAGCAGTACTTC.

This sequence joins TRBV10-3 and TRBJ1-1, with D possibly TRBD1 on 6 matching bases. The CDR3 runs 14 residues. Trimming left V 3 bases short and J 2 bases short, with 10 bases between. Germline CDR1 reads ENHRY; CDR2 reads SYGVKD. The CDR3 nucleotides read TGTGCCATCAGTGACCCCAGGGGAAACACTGAAGCTTTCTTT. This encodes CAISDPRGNTEAFF.

This chain joins TRBV10-3 and TRBJ2-2; D is perhaps TRBD1 (5 bases). Trimming left V 3 bases short and J 7 bases short, with 18 bases between. Germline loops: CDR1 ENHRY, CDR2 SYGVKD. The length of the CDR3 is 16 residues. The CDR3 nucleotides are TGTGCCATCAGTGAAGGGGCAGGTGTTAGAGGCGGGGAGCTGTTTTTT. Its translation: CAISEGAGVRGGELFF.

This sequence joins TRBV4-3 and TRBJ1-6; 10 bases map to TRBD1. After removal of 4 bases from V and 11 bases from J, the junction contained 11 bases not matched to a gene. CDR3 length: 16 amino acids. The germline V gene has CDR1 LGHNA and CDR2 YSLEER. The CDR3 reads CASSRNRDRGNTPLHF. The CDR3 bases are TGCGCCAGCAGCCGGAACCGGGACAGGGGAAATACACCCCTCCACTTT.

The gene calls are TRBV5-4 and TRBJ2-2; the D is unclear. V lost 0 bases and J lost 0, with 9 bases in between. Germline CDR1 reads SGHNT; CDR2 reads YYREEE (reference sequence). This CDR3 comprises 16 residues. Written as DNA, the CDR3 is TGTGCCAGCAGCTTGGCGGCAGCGACGAACACCGGGGAGCTGTTTTTT. It translates to CASSLAAATNTGELFF. Looking up the rest from reference TRBV5-4 and TRBJ2-2 gives the full variable domain: ETGVTQSPTHLIKTRGQQVTLRCSSQSGHNTVSWYQQALGQGPQFIFQYYREEENGRGNFPPRFSGLQFPNYSSELNVNALELDDSALYLCASSLAAATNTGELFFGEGSRLTVL.

This clone was seen once. The rearrangement uses TRBV30 and TRBJ1-2; D gene uncertain. V was pared by 1 base and J by 4 bases, with 10 bases between. Germline-derived CDR1 and CDR2 are GTSNPN and SVGIG (reference sequence). The CDR3 runs to 13 residues. The CDR3 region has the DNA TGTGCCTGGAGTGAGTACGGGTCCTATGGCTACACCTTC. It is translated as CAWSEYGSYGYTF. Full variable domain (remainder filled in from reference TRBV30 and TRBJ1-2): SQTIHQWPATLVQPVGSPLSLECTVEGTSNPNLYWYRQAAGRGLQLLFYSVGIGQISSEVPQNLSASRPQDRQFILSSKKLLLSDSGFYLCAWSEYGSYGYTFGSGTRLTVV.

The chain combines TRBV7-9 with TRBJ1-1, with D possibly being TRBD1 (6 bases). Germline V gene data show CDR1 as SEHNR and CDR2 as FQNEAQ (reference sequence). The CDR3 consists of 13 residues. Trimming stripped 5 bases from V and 1 base from J, with 8 bases between. CDR3 nucleotide sequence: TGTGCCAGCAGCCAACAGGGGAACACTGAAGCTTTCTTT. Amino acid sequence: CASSQQGNTEAFF.

The J gene is TRBJ2-1, the V gene TRBV6-6; the D gene is possibly TRBD1 (6 bases). V lost 5 bases and J lost 4, with 24 bases in between. CDR3 size: 18 residues. Germline assignment: CDR1 MNHNY and CDR2 SVGAGI (reference sequence). CDR3 bases: TGTGCCAGCAGTCCCGACCCCCTGGACAGAGGTCCATACAATGAGCAGTTCTTC. It encodes CASSPDPLDRGPYNEQFF.